This T cell receptor beta chain comes out of a study of intratumoral heterogeneity in liver cancer. General study results and limits: Between tumor regions of either patient, overall clonality differed insignificantly. The authors noted under-sampled tumor-infiltrating lymphocyte representation as a limitation. RNA-seq estimates of regional tumor-infiltrating lymphocyte burden differences were reportedly confirmed by TCR sequencing.

V gave up 8 bases and J gave up 4 bases; unmatched junction bases: 7. Germline V gene sequence: CDR1 KGHSH, CDR2 LQKENI. The CDR3 length is 13 residues. Multiple geographically separated regions of the hepatocellular carcinoma nodule were sampled separately. Before surgical resection, these early-stage hepatocellular carcinoma patients received no treatment. The table lists this clone with a few counts. Its antigen remains unidentified. The assay was immunoSEQ multiplex PCR, and TCRdb's table has in-frame clones only and misses some. The table includes some 3,000 clones, 71% detected once. The gene calls are TRBV18 and TRBJ2-5, with 7 bases aligning to TRBD2. The sample was tumor tissue, taken before any cancer treatment. The sequence derives from a woman in her 70s with hepatocellular carcinoma. The CDR3 region is CASALGGGETQYF. CDR3 nucleotide sequence: TGTGCCAGCGCACTAGGCGGGGGAGAGACCCAGTACTTC.